The 8 T cell receptor beta chains listed next were all sequenced from one sample in a study of OX40 agonist ivuxolimab in advanced cancers. The method was immunoSEQ multiplex PCR; TCRdb's version includes in-frame clones alone and lacks a portion of them. The sample consists of 35,000 to 50,000 clones, 85% to 90% of them appearing once. The sequencing used CD4+ or CD8+ T cells sorted from blood, collected in a trial of the OX40 agonist ivuxolimab. Every receptor here comes from an adult with an advanced solid tumor such as melanoma, head and neck, liver or kidney cancer.

The chain uses TRBV18 and TRBJ2-1; 9 bases line up with TRBD1. From germline, CDR1 is KGHSH and CDR2 LQKENI. The junction had 2 bases not matched to a gene; V was cut back by 3 bases and J by 8 bases. CDR3 size: 13 residues. The CDR3 loop is CASSPRQGDEQFF. CDR3 sequence (DNA): TGTGCCAGCTCACCTCGACAGGGGGATGAGCAGTTCTTC.

The J gene is TRBJ2-3, the V gene TRBV19; TRBD1 aligns across 10 bases. The CDR3 is 18 amino acids. Looked up from germline, CDR1 is LNHDA and CDR2 is SQIVND (reference sequence). V shed 10 bases, J shed 4 bases, and the junction held 20 bases outside the gene matches. CDR3 region: CATEARDRGSPGADTQYF. Written as DNA, the CDR3 is TGTGCCACTGAAGCCCGGGACAGGGGTTCTCCTGGCGCAGATACGCAGTATTTT.

V usage is TRBV11-3 and J usage is TRBJ2-7; TRBD1 agrees at 9 bases. CDR1 SGHNT and CDR2 YENEEA come from the germline V gene. The CDR3 is 17 amino acids. The ends lost 5 bases at V and 0 bases at J; junction bases unmatched: 11. CDR3 protein: CASSRLQGAPTSYEQYF. In DNA form, the CDR3 reads TGTGCCAGCAGCCGATTACAGGGGGCCCCAACCTCCTACGAGCAGTACTTC.

The chain employs TRBV4-3 and TRBJ1-2; the D gene is possibly TRBD1 (6 bases). Germline CDR1 reads LGHNA; CDR2 reads YSLEER. V lost 0 bases and J 2 bases, leaving 16 bases between the germline ends. CDR3 length: 17 residues. CDR3 DNA sequence: TGCGCCAGCAGCCAAGATCAGAGCTACAGGGTGAACTATGGCTACACCTTC. Translated: CASSQDQSYRVNYGYTF.

The genes are TRBV18 and TRBJ1-5; D is unresolved. Germline-derived CDR1 and CDR2 are KGHSH and LQKENI. Trimming left V 2 bases short and J 2 bases short, with 4 bases between. CDR3 size: 13 residues. The CDR3 sequence: CASSPDRNQPQHF. Here the CDR3 DNA reads TGTGCCAGCTCACCAGACCGCAATCAGCCCCAGCATTTT.

The CDR3 DNA is TGTGCCAGCAGTGCCCGGGGAGGGAGGGAGACCCAGTACTTC. As protein: CASSARGGRETQYF. This chain uses TRBV6-5 with TRBJ2-5, with 7 bases identical to TRBD2. V lost 5 bases to trimming and J lost 5 bases; unmatched junction nucleotides: 8. The V gene's germline CDR1 is MNHEY and CDR2 SVGAGI. The CDR3 totals 14 residues.

The V gene is TRBV6-5, the J gene TRBJ2-7, with D maybe TRBD2 (5 bases). The CDR3 runs 15 residues. Germline V gene data show CDR1 as MNHEY and CDR2 as SVGAGI. Trimming stripped 3 bases from V and 6 bases from J, with 18 bases between. CDR3 sequence reads: CASSYSSRASGEQYF. In DNA form, the CDR3 reads TGTGCCAGCAGTTATAGCTCCCGGGCGAGCGGCGAGCAGTACTTC.

The chain is built from TRBV25-1 and TRBJ1-2; a possible D gene is TRBD1 (6 bases). In germline, CDR1 is MGHDK, CDR2 SYGVNS. This CDR3 has 14 residues. Trimming pared 7 bases from V and 4 bases from J, leaving 16 bases between. The chain's CDR3 is CASTRAGDFYGYTF. The CDR3 DNA reads as TGTGCCAGCACTCGGGCAGGGGACTTCTATGGCTACACCTTC.